These 32 T cell receptor beta chains were sequenced from one sample in a study of T cell responses to AZD1222 COVID-19 vaccine (TCRdb year 2021). The sample's time point label, in plain terms: baseline before first vaccination. The library was generated by the immunoSEQ multiplex PCR assay. In TCRdb, the immuneACCESS table is reduced to in-frame sequences with V and J assigned. These tables do not hold every clone; where another copy was compared, an unresolved V gene accounts for under half, and the others remain unexplained. This sample has about 120,000 clones in its table, and around 86% of those were observed once. The ten largest clones take up about 1.2% of the sample. The sample in question was peripheral blood, obtained on day 0 of AZD1222 vaccination. These receptor sequences come from an adult in good health.

The V and J genes are TRBV7-2 and TRBJ2-3, with D perhaps matching TRBD2 (6 bases). CDR1 and CDR2 from the germline V gene are SGHTA and FQGNSA. V shed 5 bases and J shed 0 bases, with 24 bases lying between them. This CDR3 has 19 residues. DNA for the CDR3: TGTGCCAGCAGCCGCCGGAGGGCTAGCCTCAATTTTAGCACAGATACGCAGTATTTT. Its protein is CASSRRRASLNFSTDTQYF. The variable domain in full, completed from reference TRBV7-2 and TRBJ2-3, reads GAGVSQSPSNKVTEKGKDVELRCDPISGHTALYWYRQSLGQGLEFLIYFQGNSAPDKSGLPSDRFSAERTGGSVSTLTIQRTQQEDSAVYLCASSRRRASLNFSTDTQYFGPGTRLTVL.

Written as DNA, the CDR3 is TGTGCCAGCAGTGAGGACAGGGGGCGAGGCACTGAAGCTTTCTTT. Protein sequence: CASSEDRGRGTEAFF. This chain connects TRBV2 to TRBJ1-1; 11 bases map to TRBD1. Unmatched junction bases numbered 4, after V lost 3 bases and J lost 4 bases. The CDR3 runs 15 residues. Germline-derived CDR1 and CDR2 are SNHLY and FYNNEI.

This clone has at least ten counts. V gene TRBV29-1 combines with J gene TRBJ1-2; TRBD1 is a possible D gene (6 bases). Germline-derived CDR1 and CDR2 are SQVTM and ANQGSEA. V was cut by 7 bases and J by 7 bases, with 16 bases left in between. The CDR3 contains 12 residues. CDR3 sequence reads: CSALTGASGYTF. Written as DNA, the CDR3 is TGCAGCGCGCTCACGGGGGCGAGTGGCTACACCTTC.

This clone has only one observation. The V gene is TRBV6-5, the J gene TRBJ2-7, with TRBD2 as a possible D gene (5 bases). This CDR3 is 15 amino acids long. Germline V CDR1 and CDR2: MNHEY, SVGAGI. Trimming pared 0 bases from V and 2 bases from J, leaving 11 bases between. The CDR3 sequence: CASSYSASRTYEQYF. The CDR3 nucleotides read TGTGCCAGCAGTTACTCGGCTAGCCGGACCTACGAGCAGTACTTC.

In DNA form, the CDR3 reads TGTGCCAGCAGTGAAGCTAAACTGGGCGAGCAGTACTTC. It translates to CASSEAKLGEQYF. The V call is TRBV2, the J call TRBJ2-7; no definite D call. V gave up 0 bases and J gave up 6 bases, with 9 bases separating them. This CDR3 contains 13 residues. Germline CDR1 and CDR2: SNHLY and FYNNEI.

The CDR3 region has the DNA TGTGCCAGCGCCTCTGGTGGGGGCACCGGGGAGCTGTTTTTT. This encodes CASASGGGTGELFF. This chain uses TRBV5-4 with TRBJ2-2; D may be TRBD1 or TRBD2 (5 bases each). The CDR3 loop spans 14 amino acids. Germline CDR1 SGHNT, CDR2 YYREEE (reference sequence). Trimming left V 7 bases short and J 4 bases short, with 14 bases between.

V gene TRBV27 combines with J gene TRBJ1-1; D unresolved. V was clipped by 6 bases and J by 0 bases, with 17 bases between them. CDR1 is MNHEY and CDR2 is SMNVEV in the germline V gene (reference sequence). The CDR3 is 16 residues long. CDR3 sequence: CASRARVLSMNTEAFF. The CDR3 nucleotides read TGTGCCAGCAGGGCACGGGTCCTCTCCATGAACACTGAAGCTTTCTTT.

This chain links TRBV5-1 with TRBJ2-3, with TRBD2 matching 8 bases. Germline V gives CDR1 SGHRS, CDR2 YFSETQ. The CDR3 is 16 amino acids. Trimming cost V 4 bases and J 2 bases; bases outside gene matches: 9. The CDR3 DNA reads as TGCGCCAGCAGCCTAGGAGGGCGGGGGGCCACAGATACGCAGTATTTT. Translating gives CASSLGGRGATDTQYF.

The chain combines TRBV7-7 with TRBJ2-3; TRBD1 matches at 7 bases. Germline loops: CDR1 SSHAT, CDR2 FNYEAQ (reference sequence). Losses at the gene ends were 3 bases for V and 2 bases for J; bases not matched to a gene: 2. CDR3 length equals 14 residues. This chain's CDR3 is CASSLGTATDTQYF. The CDR3 DNA reads as TGTGCCAGCAGCTTGGGGACAGCCACAGATACGCAGTATTTT. The complete variable domain, with remaining parts taken from reference TRBV7-7 and TRBJ2-3, reads GAGVSQSPRYKVTKRGQDVTLRCDPISSHATLYWYQQALGQGPEFLTYFNYEAQPDKSGLPSDRFSAERPEGSISTLTIQRTEQRDSAMYRCASSLGTATDTQYFGPGTRLTVL.

This clone turned up a few times. The chain links TRBV2 to TRBJ1-1; D perhaps matches TRBD1 (5 bases). The V and J ends lost 5 bases and 6 bases respectively, with 10 bases between them. The CDR3 has 12 amino acids. The germline V gene has CDR1 SNHLY and CDR2 FYNNEI. The CDR3 region is CASSLRRAEAFF. The CDR3 coding sequence is TGTGCCAGCAGTCTACGCAGGGCTGAAGCTTTCTTT.

The J gene is TRBJ1-4, the V gene TRBV5-5, with D hard to call. This CDR3 contains 16 residues. V gave up 0 bases and J gave up 0 bases, with 9 bases separating them. Per germline, CDR1 SGHKS and CDR2 YYEKEE (reference sequence). CDR3 nucleotide sequence: TGTGCCAGCAGCTTGGAGGGCAGCGCAACTAATGAAAAACTGTTTTTT. Residues: CASSLEGSATNEKLFF.

This rearrangement joins TRBV5-4 to TRBJ2-3; 12 positions match TRBD2. Germline CDR1 is SGHNT and CDR2 is YYREEE (reference sequence). V gave up 3 bases and J gave up 3 bases; unmatched junction bases: 8. The length of the CDR3 is 17 residues. The chain's CDR3 is CASSSHPSGGATDTQYF. CDR3 in DNA: TGTGCCAGCAGCTCCCACCCTAGCGGGGGGGCGACAGATACGCAGTATTTT.

Only one count was recorded for this clone. The genes are TRBV24-1 and TRBJ2-7; 11 bases match TRBD2. The CDR3 length is 18 residues. CDR1 and CDR2 from the germline V gene are KGHDR and SFDVKD. The junction had 9 bases not matched to a gene; V was cut back by 0 bases and J by 3 bases. The CDR3 loop reads CATSDLVNSGGAYYEQYF. The CDR3 region has the DNA TGTGCCACCAGTGATTTGGTAAATAGCGGGGGGGCCTACTACGAGCAGTACTTC.

The chain's CDR3 is CASSIASPGNQPQHF. CDR3 coding DNA: TGTGCCAGTAGTATAGCTTCGCCCGGCAATCAGCCCCAGCATTTT. V usage is TRBV19 and J usage is TRBJ1-5; D not resolved. The CDR3 sequence is 15 residues long. CDR1 and CDR2 from the germline V gene are LNHDA and SQIVND (reference sequence). V lost 1 base and J 2 bases, leaving 9 bases between the germline ends.

The V gene is TRBV29-1, the J gene TRBJ1-1, with D hard to call. Germline CDR1 and CDR2: SQVTM and ANQGSEA. Between the trimmed V and J ends, which lost 5 bases and 1 base, there was a span of 5 bases. CDR3 length: 11 residues. CDR3 nucleotide sequence: TGCAGCGTTCGAGGGAACACTGAAGCTTTCTTT. Translating gives CSVRGNTEAFF.

The V and J genes are TRBV5-1 and TRBJ2-4, with a tentative D call TRBD2 (6 bases). Germline V gene sequence: CDR1 SGHRS, CDR2 YFSETQ. The CDR3 extends over 14 amino acids. With 5 bases removed from V and 5 bases from J, the gap between germline ends came to 14 bases. The chain's CDR3 is CASSEEGLENIQYF. The CDR3 DNA follows: TGCGCCAGCAGTGAGGAGGGTTTGGAAAACATTCAGTACTTC.

The V gene is TRBV27, the J gene TRBJ1-5; the D gene is possibly TRBD1 (5 bases). The V and J ends lost 0 bases and 3 bases respectively, with 15 bases between them. Germline CDR1 reads MNHEY; CDR2 reads SMNVEV (reference sequence). This CDR3 has 17 residues. The CDR3 here is CASSLSPPGGANQPQHF. DNA for the CDR3: TGTGCCAGCAGTTTATCACCGCCGGGGGGAGCCAATCAGCCCCAGCATTTT.

J is TRBJ1-2 and V is TRBV11-2; the D is unclear. The CDR3 sequence is 13 residues long. In germline, CDR1 is SGHAT, CDR2 FQNNGV. V dropped 4 bases and J dropped 8 bases, with 14 bases sitting between them. The CDR3 DNA follows: TGTGCCAGCAGCTCCGGCCCCTCTCGAGGCTACACCTTC. This codes for CASSSGPSRGYTF.

The rearrangement joins TRBV6-5 to TRBJ1-1, with D uncertain. The germline V gene encodes CDR1 MNHEY and CDR2 SVGAGI. V was cut by 7 bases and J by 4 bases, with 13 bases left in between. The CDR3 extends over 13 amino acids. CDR3 residues: CASTPTGLTEAFF. The DNA for the CDR3 is TGTGCCAGCACCCCCACGGGTCTCACTGAAGCTTTCTTT.

V usage is TRBV10-1 and J usage is TRBJ2-7; TRBD1 aligns across 7 bases. There are 14 residues in the CDR3. The V gene's germline CDR1 is WNHNN and CDR2 SYGVQD (reference sequence). V shed 8 bases, J shed 3 bases, and the junction held 10 bases outside the gene matches. The CDR3 DNA follows: TGCGCCAGCGGATCCGGGACAGAGGTCTACGAGCAGTACTTC. This sequence encodes CASGSGTEVYEQYF.

The chain joins TRBV19 to TRBJ2-3; D remains ambiguous. The V end was cut by 5 bases, the J end by 4 bases, with 10 bases between. This CDR3 spans 13 amino acids. Germline loops: CDR1 LNHDA, CDR2 SQIVND (reference sequence). The CDR3 coding sequence is TGTGCCAGTAGTTTTAATAGTGCAGATACGCAGTATTTT. It specifies CASSFNSADTQYF.

The V gene is TRBV6-6, the J gene TRBJ1-2, with unresolved D. Germline V gene lookup returns CDR1 MNHNY and CDR2 SVGAGI (reference sequence). V was trimmed by 2 bases and J by 1 base, leaving 11 bases between them. The CDR3 loop spans 15 amino acids. The CDR3 protein is CASSYPVAGNYGYTF. The CDR3 DNA follows: TGTGCCAGCAGTTACCCCGTCGCTGGTAACTATGGCTACACCTTC.

This sequence joins TRBV5-1 and TRBJ1-1; D is possibly TRBD1 (6 bases). The CDR3 is 16 amino acids. Deletions cut 3 bases from V and 0 bases from J, with 15 bases between. The germline CDR1 and CDR2 sequences are SGHRS and YFSETQ. The CDR3, as DNA: TGCGCCAGCAGCTCGGGGGCAGGGCTCATGAACACTGAAGCTTTCTTT. Translated: CASSSGAGLMNTEAFF.

V usage is TRBV5-1 and J usage is TRBJ1-2; the D gene is possibly TRBD1 (5 bases). Trimming stripped 3 bases from V and 0 bases from J, with 12 bases between. CDR3 size: 15 residues. Germline CDR1 and CDR2: SGHRS and YFSETQ. The CDR3, as DNA: TGCGCCAGCAGCTACGGGACGCAAGCTAACTATGGCTACACCTTC. It translates to CASSYGTQANYGYTF.

This chain joins TRBV11-2 and TRBJ1-1; TRBD1 matches 8 bases. This CDR3 spans 15 amino acids. The V gene's germline CDR1 is SGHAT and CDR2 FQNNGV. Unmatched junction bases numbered 8, after V lost 5 bases and J lost 3 bases. The DNA of the CDR3 is TGTGCCAGCAGCAGCTGGACAGGGATGGACACTGAAGCTTTCTTT. It specifies CASSSWTGMDTEAFF.

CDR3 sequence reads: CASSAHTSGGAFGKEETQYF. Written as DNA, the CDR3 is TGTGCCAGCAGCGCCCATACTAGCGGGGGGGCCTTTGGTAAAGAGGAGACCCAGTACTTC. The chain combines TRBV9 with TRBJ2-5; 13 nucleotides line up with TRBD2. Germline V lookup: CDR1 SGDLS, CDR2 YYNGEE. The ends lost 3 bases at V and 5 bases at J; junction bases unmatched: 19. The CDR3 sequence is 20 residues long.

This clone was observed a single time. The rearrangement links TRBV11-2 to TRBJ1-1, with 7 bases fitting TRBD1. Germline V gives CDR1 SGHAT, CDR2 FQNNGV. V dropped 1 base and J dropped 8; count of bases not matched to a gene: 4. This CDR3 comprises 13 residues. The CDR3 sequence is CASSLGSGGEAFF. In DNA, the CDR3 is TGTGCCAGCAGCTTAGGGTCAGGGGGGGAAGCTTTCTTT. Complete variable domain (other parts from reference TRBV11-2 and TRBJ1-1): EAGVAQSPRYKIIEKRQSVAFWCNPISGHATLYWYQQILGQGPKLLIQFQNNGVVDDSQLPKDRFSAERLKGVDSTLKIQPAKLEDSAVYLCASSLGSGGEAFFGQGTRLTVV.

The CDR3 region has the DNA TGTGCCAGCAGTTACAGGTCAGCCAGGGAAAAACTGTTTTTT. The encoded protein is CASSYRSAREKLFF. The rearrangement links TRBV6-2 or TRBV6-3 to TRBJ1-4; D remains ambiguous. CDR1 and CDR2 (germline): MNHEY, SVGEGT. V shed 2 bases and J shed 8 bases, with 12 bases lying between them. The CDR3 runs 14 residues.

This clone was counted a few times. The chain combines TRBV14 with TRBJ2-7; D possibly corresponds to TRBD2 (7 bases). Trimming took 8 bases from V and 4 from J, leaving 12 bases between them. The CDR3 has 12 residues. The germline V gene has CDR1 SGHDN and CDR2 FVKESK. CDR3 in DNA: TGTGCCAGCGGGGGGGGCCGATACGAGCAGTACTTC. It encodes CASGGGRYEQYF.

The gene calls are TRBV6-2 or TRBV6-3 and TRBJ1-5; D gene unclear. The germline CDR1 and CDR2 sequences are MNHEY and SVGEGT. The CDR3 extends over 16 amino acids. Trimming stripped 5 bases from V and 2 bases from J, with 16 bases between. CDR3 loop: CASSLRSILGNQPQHF. The CDR3 DNA reads TGTGCCAGCAGTCTGAGAAGTATTCTAGGCAATCAGCCCCAGCATTTT.

This clone has a single count. J is TRBJ2-3 and V is TRBV19; TRBD2 matches at 7 bases. Germline V gives CDR1 LNHDA, CDR2 SQIVND (reference sequence). Unmatched junction bases numbered 8, after V lost 6 bases and J lost 5 bases. This CDR3 has 14 residues. CDR3 sequence reads: CASSRNGGLDTQYF. CDR3 coding DNA: TGTGCCAGTAGCAGGAACGGGGGGTTAGATACGCAGTATTTT.

This chain joins TRBV29-1 and TRBJ2-7; TRBD1 aligns across 8 bases. The CDR3 extends over 15 amino acids. The germline CDR1 and CDR2 sequences are SQVTM and ANQGSEA. The ends lost 2 bases at V and 2 bases at J; junction bases unmatched: 8. CDR3 sequence reads: CSVENRDRRPYEQYF. The CDR3 DNA sequence: TGCAGCGTTGAAAACCGGGACAGGCGACCCTACGAGCAGTACTTC.